This TCR beta chain was found in a study of siplizumab effects on memory and regulatory T cells (dated by TCRdb to between 2018 and 2021). For the study in its entirety: The effect of the anti-CD2 antibody siplizumab on alloreactive T-cell subsets was examined in allogeneic mixed lymphocyte reactions constructed from human PBMCs.

CDR1 and CDR2 are read off the germline V gene as LGHNA and YNFKEQ. The CDR3, from cysteine to phenylalanine, totals 14 residues. Only the CDR3 DNA stays, 42 bases, in frame from base 1. The germline ends are 10 bases apart after V is trimmed by 0 bases and J by 5 bases. The library came from the immunoSEQ multiplex PCR assay. Some 1.1 x 10^5 TCR templates per sample were assayed by the deep sequencing platform. Genomic DNA extracted from sorted T cells was used for TCRbeta CDR3 sequencing. The published analysis was carried out like this. Clonal analysis of TCRbeta CDR3 data was done in the R programming language. Alloreactive CD4+ and CD8+ clones were defined by comparing unstimulated samples with post-reaction CFSE-low samples. Regulatory or non-regulatory origin was assigned to alloreactive CD4+ clones by matching of sequences to sorted unstimulated Treg and non-Treg repertoires. TCRdb carries this immuneACCESS record with in-frame sequences only. Its versions omit some clonotypes, under half of them owing to an unresolved V gene in the studies checked, with the rest unexplained. That table furnishes V, J and clone size, whereas the DNA furnished D and trimming. In this sample the table shows under 100,000 clones, 90% to 95% of which occur a single time. In total, the top ten clones hold approximately 1.5% of the sample.

Sorted unstimulated T cells and proliferating T cells recovered from mixed lymphocyte reactions were subjected to TCRbeta CDR3 sequencing. Fresh whole blood from fewer than 12 HLA-typed healthy donors was used to isolate PBMCs. To map where alloreactive clones came from, unstimulated CD4+ non-regulatory T cells were FACS-sorted. Points on this clone: Its antigen remains unidentified. No base quality values were provided; no much bigger clone lies one nucleotide off.

Broader findings and caveats from the paper: For roughly 75-95% of proliferating CD4+ or CD8+ clones, no naive or memory phenotype could be assigned. Of the alloreactive CD4+ clones that could be mapped, the Treg-derived share averaged around 70% with siplizumab compared with under 35% in control reactions. The cumulative frequency of alloreactive sequences that could be traced back to unstimulated CD4+ memory T cells was significantly reduced by siplizumab. Whether proliferating Tregs from siplizumab cultures actually had suppressive function was not functionally confirmed. Greater diversity appeared to be present in unstimulated naive T cells than in memory T cells, and a substantial contribution to the alloresponse seemed to be made by naive cells. Because sequences below about 10^-5 frequency were poorly captured, only a minor fraction of alloreactive clones could be mapped to unstimulated subsets.

The sample consisted of non-Treg CD4+ T cells sorted from blood. The cell subset or site label, as the study defines it: FACS-sorted unstimulated CD4+ non-regulatory T cells. The chain was built from TRBV4-2 and TRBJ1-1, with no reliable assignment of the D segment. The sequence was collected from a human donor in good health. The nucleotide sequence is given as TGTGCCAGCAGCCAAGAGGGCTTAGGGACTGAAGCTTTCTTT. The resulting protein is CASSQEGLGTEAFF.